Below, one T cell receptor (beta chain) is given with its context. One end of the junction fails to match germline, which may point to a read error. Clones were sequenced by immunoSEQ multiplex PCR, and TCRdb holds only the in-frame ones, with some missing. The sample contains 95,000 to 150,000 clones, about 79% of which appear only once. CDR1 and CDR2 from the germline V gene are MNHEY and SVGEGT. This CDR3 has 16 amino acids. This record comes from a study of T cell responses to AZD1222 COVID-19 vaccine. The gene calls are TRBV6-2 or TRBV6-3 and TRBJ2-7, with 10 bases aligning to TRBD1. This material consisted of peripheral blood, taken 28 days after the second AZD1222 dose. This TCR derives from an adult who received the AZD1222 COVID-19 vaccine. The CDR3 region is CASTYSTGTGVYEQYF. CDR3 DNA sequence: TGTGCCAGCACTTACTCGACCGGGACAGGGGTCTACGAGCAGTACTTC.